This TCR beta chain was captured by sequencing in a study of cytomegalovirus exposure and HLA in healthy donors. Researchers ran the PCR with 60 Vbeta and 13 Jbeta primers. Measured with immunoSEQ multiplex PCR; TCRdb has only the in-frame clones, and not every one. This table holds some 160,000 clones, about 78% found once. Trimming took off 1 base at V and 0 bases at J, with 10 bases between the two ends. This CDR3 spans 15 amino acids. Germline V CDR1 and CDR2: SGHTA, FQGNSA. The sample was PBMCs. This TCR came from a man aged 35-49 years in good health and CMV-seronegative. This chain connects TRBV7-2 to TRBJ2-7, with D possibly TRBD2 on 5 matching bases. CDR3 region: CASSLEGGRSYEQYF. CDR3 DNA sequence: TGTGCCAGCAGCTTAGAGGGCGGGCGCTCCTACGAGCAGTACTTC.